This T cell receptor (beta chain) appears in the sequencing data of a study of T-cell reconstitution after alpha-beta-depleted transplantation in children. The ends lost 7 bases at V and 1 base at J; junction bases unmatched: 7. The CDR3 is made up of 15 amino acids. The TCRbeta library was prepared with unique molecular identifiers. Each CDR3 protein is one row after TCRdb ran MiXCR on the PCR reads. Of around 400,000 distinct CDR3 sequences listed, roughly 21% are singletons. At least ten counts were recorded for this clonotype. The sample here was PBMCs from the stem cell graft donor, taken from the stem cell graft. The rearrangement joins TRBV12-3 or TRBV12-4 to TRBJ2-1; 7 bases agree with TRBD2. This sequence was found in a human donor who donated a stem cell graft to a child with acute myeloid leukemia. The CDR3 DNA is TGTGCCAGCATTGGCGGGAGCAGGTCCTACAATGAGCAGTTCTTC. Translated: CASIGGSRSYNEQFF.